A selection of T cell receptor beta chains follows, all from one sample in a study of OX40 agonist ivuxolimab in advanced cancers. Assay used: immunoSEQ multiplex PCR; TCRdb lists only in-frame clones, some missing. In the table there are approximately 100,000 clones, approximately 90% of which are singletons. Sequencing was performed on CD4+ or CD8+ T cells sorted from blood, taken in a trial of the OX40 agonist ivuxolimab. All receptors come from an adult with an advanced solid tumor such as melanoma, head and neck, liver or kidney cancer. Each CDR3 is given with its conserved first and last residue. Fields, in order: CDR3 protein, CDR3 DNA, D gene, V gene, clone size, J gene. A D gene is named only where the DNA matches it firmly. Clone size is shown for a subset of rows, as once, few, many or a class of expanded clone.

CDR3: CASSLGTGIQDEQYF
DNA: TGTGCCAGCAGCTTGGGGACGGGTATTCAGGACGAGCAGTACTTC
D: .
V: TRBV7-2
size: .
J: TRBJ2-7

CDR3: CAWHRDRENSPLHF
DNA: TGTGCCTGGCACCGGGACAGGGAGAATTCACCCCTCCACTTT
D: TRBD1
V: TRBV30
size: .
J: TRBJ1-6

CDR3: CAISELAGGRKSYNEQFF
DNA: TGTGCCATCAGTGAATTGGCGGGGGGGCGGAAATCCTACAATGAGCAGTTCTTC
D: TRBD2
V: TRBV10-3
size: .
J: TRBJ2-1

CDR3: CASSLGQGFETQYF
DNA: TGTGCCAGCAGCTTAGGGCAGGGGTTTGAGACCCAGTACTTC
D: .
V: TRBV7-2
size: .
J: TRBJ2-5

CDR3: CAWSVTGSNEKLFF
DNA: TGTGCCTGGAGTGTGACAGGGTCTAATGAAAAACTGTTTTTT
D: TRBD1
V: TRBV30
size: .
J: TRBJ1-4

CDR3: CASTDRYEQYF
DNA: TGTGCCAGCACCGACAGGTACGAGCAGTACTTC
D: .
V: TRBV27
size: few
J: TRBJ2-7

CDR3: CASSFGRGLGTDTQYF
DNA: TGTGCCAGCAGTTTCGGGAGAGGGCTAGGGACAGATACGCAGTATTTT
D: .
V: TRBV2
size: few
J: TRBJ2-3

CDR3: CASSYSSGANVLTF
DNA: TGTGCCAGCAGTTATAGCTCTGGGGCCAACGTCCTGACTTTC
D: .
V: TRBV5-4
size: .
J: TRBJ2-6

CDR3: CAITASLNQPQHF
DNA: TGTGCCATCACTGCCAGTCTCAATCAGCCCCAGCATTTT
D: .
V: TRBV10-3
size: .
J: TRBJ1-5

CDR3: CASSPQANYGYTF
DNA: TGTGCCAGCAGCCCACAGGCAAACTATGGCTACACCTTC
D: .
V: TRBV5-5
size: .
J: TRBJ1-2

CDR3: CASSGYSGLRGNTIYF
DNA: TGTGCCAGCAGCGGATATTCAGGGTTAAGGGGAAACACCATATATTTT
D: .
V: TRBV9
size: .
J: TRBJ1-3

CDR3: CASRRSWDSYEQYF
DNA: TGTGCCAGCAGACGCTCTTGGGACTCCTACGAGCAGTACTTC
D: .
V: TRBV27
size: .
J: TRBJ2-7

CDR3: CASTLDGYNQPQHF
DNA: TGTGCCAGTACCTTGGACGGTTACAATCAGCCCCAGCATTTT
D: .
V: TRBV19
size: .
J: TRBJ1-5

CDR3: CSVEGVGNTIYF
DNA: TGCAGCGTTGAAGGGGTTGGAAACACCATATATTTT
D: .
V: TRBV29-1
size: .
J: TRBJ1-3

CDR3: CASSLAMDEQYF
DNA: TGTGCCAGCAGCTTAGCCATGGACGAGCAGTACTTC
D: .
V: TRBV7-8
size: .
J: TRBJ2-7

CDR3: CASSLEITGGEQFF
DNA: TGTGCCAGCAGCTTAGAGATAACGGGAGGTGAGCAGTTCTTC
D: TRBD2
V: TRBV7-2
size: .
J: TRBJ2-1

CDR3: CASSPTQTGLKSNQPQHF
DNA: TGTGCCAGCTCCCCGACCCAAACAGGGCTAAAGAGCAATCAGCCCCAGCATTTT
D: .
V: TRBV18
size: .
J: TRBJ1-5

CDR3: CASSQAGRVLAKNIQYF
DNA: TGCGCCAGCAGCCAAGCGGGGCGGGTATTAGCCAAAAACATTCAGTACTTC
D: .
V: TRBV4-1
size: .
J: TRBJ2-4

CDR3: CASIYTGRGTEAFF
DNA: TGTGCCAGTATTTATACGGGGAGAGGCACTGAAGCTTTCTTT
D: .
V: TRBV19
size: .
J: TRBJ1-1

CDR3: CAWGTGEGEKLFF
DNA: TGTGCCTGGGGGACAGGGGAAGGCGAAAAACTGTTTTTT
D: TRBD1
V: TRBV30
size: .
J: TRBJ1-4

CDR3: CASSIGPNYEQYF
DNA: TGTGCCAGTAGTATAGGACCAAACTACGAGCAGTACTTC
D: .
V: TRBV19
size: .
J: TRBJ2-7

CDR3: CASSFSGTQLGQPQHF
DNA: TGTGCCAGTAGTTTCTCCGGGACACAATTAGGTCAGCCCCAGCATTTT
D: .
V: TRBV19
size: once
J: TRBJ1-5

CDR3: CASRVDRGNTEAFF
DNA: TGTGCCAGCAGGGTGGACAGGGGGAACACTGAAGCTTTCTTT
D: TRBD1
V: TRBV28
size: .
J: TRBJ1-1

CDR3: CASRKTGTTGELFF
DNA: TGTGCCAGCAGAAAGACAGGGACTACCGGGGAGCTGTTTTTT
D: .
V: TRBV2
size: .
J: TRBJ2-2

CDR3: CASSKDYSNQPQHF
DNA: TGTGCCAGCAGCAAGGATTATAGCAATCAGCCCCAGCATTTT
D: .
V: TRBV6-5
size: once
J: TRBJ1-5

CDR3: CASSQNSGITNEKLFF
DNA: TGTGCCAGCAGCCAAAATTCCGGGATAACTAATGAAAAACTGTTTTTT
D: .
V: TRBV14
size: .
J: TRBJ1-4

CDR3: CASSQDPGGRTGELFF
DNA: TGCGCCAGCAGCCAAGATCCAGGGGGACGTACGGGAGAGCTGTTTTTT
D: TRBD1
V: TRBV4-3
size: once
J: TRBJ2-2

CDR3: CSVPRLAVTDTQYF
DNA: TGCAGCGTCCCACGACTAGCCGTCACAGATACGCAGTATTTT
D: TRBD2
V: TRBV29-1
size: .
J: TRBJ2-3

CDR3: CASSLVGSGVYEQYF
DNA: TGTGCCAGCAGCTTGGTTGGTAGCGGGGTCTACGAGCAGTACTTC
D: TRBD2
V: TRBV5-4
size: .
J: TRBJ2-7

CDR3: CASSASGTGNRETQYF
DNA: TGTGCCAGCAGTGCTTCCGGGACAGGGAATAGGGAGACCCAGTACTTC
D: TRBD1
V: TRBV25-1
size: .
J: TRBJ2-5

CDR3: CAISEADPAYNEQFF
DNA: TGTGCCATCAGTGAGGCGGATCCAGCCTACAATGAGCAGTTCTTC
D: .
V: TRBV10-3
size: .
J: TRBJ2-1

CDR3: CASSSPGGRAYNEQFF
DNA: TGCGCCAGCAGCTCTCCTGGGGGACGGGCGTACAATGAGCAGTTCTTC
D: .
V: TRBV5-1
size: .
J: TRBJ2-1